The clone carrying this T cell receptor beta chain showed up just once. CDR1 is MNHEY and CDR2 is SVGAGI in the germline V gene. Trimming removed 10 bases at V and 1 base at J, with 14 bases between. The CDR3 runs to 14 residues. Authors' methods: Amplified reference gene primers provided the basis for estimating nucleated cell counts. Profiling relied on immunoSEQ multiplex PCR, and the TCRdb table lists in-frame clones only, not all of them. That table gives V, J and clone size, and the DNA gave D and trimming. The table lists around 200,000 clones, over 75% of them singletons, with around 12% in the top ten. These data come from a study of blood T cell repertoires in COVID-19. Whole-study context: Whether acute or convalescent, the COVID-19 samples came from the United States, Italy and Spain. PBMCs, B-cell-depleted T cells, or T cells provided the cDNA or gDNA that made up the material.

This receptor was identified in a woman in her fifties or sixties with acute or convalescent COVID-19. The chain links TRBV6-5 to TRBJ2-1; D is possibly TRBD2 (6 bases). The sample was peripheral blood. DNA of the CDR3: TGTGCCACCGGAGGGCCTGGGTCCTACAATGAGCAGTTCTTC. Amino acids: CATGGPGSYNEQFF.